This T cell receptor (beta chain) was documented in a study of CD8 T cells in Susac syndrome. The study's findings and limits: The TCR sequencing and HLA analysis in the study involved a relatively small number of individuals, as the study acknowledged.

After extraction with the RNeasy kit, about 0.5 to 1 ug of the RNA was reverse transcribed using random hexamers. Amplification of TCR beta CDR3 was carried out by immunoSEQ multiplex PCR, which covered 54 Vbeta and 13 Jbeta segments. TCRdb analysed the immunoSEQ multiplex PCR reads with MiXCR anew, one entry per CDR3 protein. The sample lists roughly 200,000 distinct CDR3 sequences, roughly 95% seen once, with 0.15% to 0.2% in the top ten. As concerns this clonotype: What it recognizes is unknown.

V gave up 3 bases and J gave up 0 bases; unmatched junction bases: 2. CDR1 and CDR2 from the germline V gene are LNHNV and YYDKDF (reference sequence). CDR3 length: 14 amino acids. TCR beta was sequenced from blood CD8+ and CD4+ T cells. The multiple sclerosis control group was made up of treatment-naive patients with stable or active relapsing-remitting disease. Sequencing was carried out using CD8+ T cells from PBMCs. The V and J genes are TRBV15 and TRBJ2-7; TRBD2 agrees at 7 bases. The sequence was obtained from a human donor with multiple sclerosis. This CDR3 is CATSSGGSSYEQYF. CDR3 in DNA: TGTGCCACCAGCAGTGGCGGGAGCTCCTACGAGCAGTACTTC.